The T cell receptor (beta chain) described here comes from a study of blood T cell repertoires in COVID-19. V was cut by 2 bases and J by 10 bases, with 13 bases left in between. Per germline, CDR1 SGDLS and CDR2 YYNGEE. The CDR3 extends over 13 amino acids. This clone was seen a single time. Original handling: Amplification with reference gene primers provided the estimates of nucleated cell counts. Data came from immunoSEQ multiplex PCR; TCRdb stores just in-frame clones and leaves some out. The V and J calls and the clone size are those of that table, but D and trimming were determined from the DNA. The top ten clones hold approximately 8.6% of a sample with roughly 22,000 clones, around 86% of them seen once.

This chain connects TRBV9 to TRBJ1-5, with D tentatively TRBD1 (6 bases). Sequences were obtained from peripheral blood. This clonotype was obtained from a human donor in a cohort sampled during active COVID-19. The CDR3 DNA reads TGTGCCAGCAGCGTGAGGGGGGGGGCACCCCAGCATTTT. It specifies CASSVRGGAPQHF.